These T cell receptor beta chains were read from a single sample in a study of breast tumors, draining lymph nodes, adjacent tissues. In TCRdb, the multiplex PCR reads were re-called with MiXCR into one record per CDR3 protein. The top ten clones hold roughly 4% of a sample with 150,000 to 250,000 distinct CDR3 sequences, approximately 33% of them seen once. Sequencing used axillary lymph node tissue. Receptors originate from a female donor with breast cancer. Some clones in this sample may be carry-over from other donors' samples. CDR3s include the opening cysteine and the closing phenylalanine or tryptophan. Each record gives: clone size, J gene, D gene, CDR3 length, V gene, CDR3 protein, CDR3 DNA. D genes are given only for firm matches. Where a row states a size, it is once, few, many or the class of an expanded clone; other rows omit it.

size: many
J: TRBJ1-2
D: -
length: 13
V: TRBV12-3/TRBV12-4
CDR3: CASSFGGREGYTF
DNA: TGTGCCAGCAGTTTTGGGGGGCGGGAGGGCTACACCTTC

size: many
J: TRBJ2-1
D: TRBD2
length: 15
V: TRBV7-8
CDR3: CASSRLAGGGDEQFF
DNA: TGTGCCAGCAGCAGACTAGCGGGGGGAGGGGATGAGCAGTTCTTC

size: -
J: TRBJ1-2
D: TRBD1
length: 15
V: TRBV2
CDR3: CASSERNRGNYGYTF
DNA: TGTGCCAGCAGTGAAAGGAACAGGGGCAACTATGGCTACACCTTC

size: -
J: TRBJ1-1
D: TRBD1
length: 14
V: TRBV2
CDR3: CASTRQGAGTEAFF
DNA: TGTGCCAGCACCCGCCAGGGGGCAGGCACTGAAGCTTTCTTT

size: many
J: TRBJ1-6
D: TRBD1
length: 13
V: TRBV18
CDR3: CASSTGGNSPLHF
DNA: TGTGCCAGCTCGACAGGGGGTAATTCACCCCTCCACTTT

size: -
J: TRBJ1-5
D: -
length: 13
V: TRBV10-3
CDR3: CAISESTGQPQHF
DNA: TGTGCCATCAGTGAGTCGACGGGACAGCCCCAGCATTTT

size: -
J: TRBJ2-5
D: TRBD2
length: 19
V: TRBV2
CDR3: CASSVIPGTSGLGQETQHF
DNA: TGTGCCAGCAGTGTCATCCCCGGGACTAGCGGTTTGGGACAAGAGACCCAGCACTTC

size: many
J: TRBJ2-7
D: -
length: 15
V: TRBV6-1
CDR3: CASSEGAEGGYEQYF
DNA: TGTGCCAGCAGTGAGGGGGCTGAGGGTGGCTACGAGCAGTACTTC

size: many
J: TRBJ2-2
D: TRBD2
length: 17
V: TRBV7-2
CDR3: CASSLGVGSGRPRELFF
DNA: TGTGCCAGCAGCTTGGGAGTTGGTAGCGGGAGGCCCCGGGAGCTGTTTTTT

size: many
J: TRBJ2-5
D: TRBD1
length: 15
V: TRBV28
CDR3: CASTFQDRGRETQYF
DNA: TGTGCCAGCACCTTCCAGGACAGGGGGCGTGAGACCCAGTACTTC

size: many
J: TRBJ1-3
D: -
length: 15
V: TRBV13
CDR3: CASSSPWGAGNTIYF
DNA: TGTGCCAGCAGCTCCCCCTGGGGGGCTGGAAACACCATATATTTT

size: few
J: TRBJ2-5
D: -
length: 14
V: TRBV6-5
CDR3: CASSHPDRKETQYF
DNA: TGTGCCAGCAGTCACCCGGACCGTAAAGAGACCCAGTACTTC

size: many
J: TRBJ2-5
D: -
length: 16
V: TRBV11-2
CDR3: CASSLVGGGTGETQYF
DNA: TGTGCCAGCAGCTTAGTGGGGGGCGGGACGGGGGAGACCCAGTACTTC

size: -
J: TRBJ2-2
D: TRBD2
length: 14
V: TRBV28
CDR3: CASSFGRPAGELFF
DNA: TGTGCCAGCAGTTTCGGGAGGCCCGCCGGGGAGCTGTTTTTT

size: many
J: TRBJ2-3
D: -
length: 12
V: TRBV28
CDR3: CASGGLTDTQYF
DNA: TGTGCCAGCGGAGGGCTCACAGATACGCAGTATTTT

size: many
J: TRBJ2-7
D: -
length: 14
V: TRBV11-2
CDR3: CASSFGDARYEQYF
DNA: TGTGCCAGCAGCTTCGGTGATGCCCGCTACGAGCAGTACTTC

size: -
J: TRBJ2-7
D: TRBD2
length: 14
V: TRBV5-1
CDR3: CATGTSGGPYGQYF
DNA: TGCGCCACCGGGACTAGCGGGGGCCCCTACGGGCAGTACTTC

size: few
J: TRBJ1-3
D: -
length: 15
V: TRBV7-2
CDR3: CASSLWGGAGNTIYF
DNA: TGTGCCAGCAGCTTATGGGGAGGGGCAGGAAACACCATATATTTT

size: many
J: TRBJ2-3
D: -
length: 17
V: TRBV7-8
CDR3: CASSPPLRDKYTDTQYF
DNA: TGTGCCAGCAGCCCTCCTCTTCGGGACAAATACACAGATACGCAGTATTTT